The 3 T cell receptor beta chains reported below all come from one sample, sequenced in a study of T-cell memory formation after mild COVID-19. TCRdb processed the 5' RACE reads anew with MiXCR; each CDR3 protein has one entry. Of under 650,000 distinct CDR3 sequences in the sample, roughly 17% were seen once. Sample: PBMCs or a T cell subset sorted from them (not recorded which). The receptors come from an adult woman who had mild COVID-19 (a few samples of this study predate the infection). Cell type and time point are not known.

This clonotype was recorded a few times. This sequence joins TRBV30 and TRBJ2-7; 9 bases line up with TRBD1. This CDR3 is built from 15 residues. The germline gives CDR1 GTSNPN, CDR2 SVGIG (reference sequence). V shed 2 bases, J shed 3 bases, and the junction held 8 bases outside the gene matches. CDR3: CAWSLPPGQGYEQYF. Here the CDR3 DNA reads TGTGCCTGGAGTTTACCCCCGGGACAGGGCTACGAGCAGTACTTC.

A few counts support this clonotype. The chain combines TRBV7-9 with TRBJ2-1; 13 bases align to TRBD2. This CDR3 has 18 amino acids. Germline V gene sequence: CDR1 SEHNR, CDR2 FQNEAQ (reference sequence). The V segment lost 4 bases and the J segment 5 bases; nucleotides outside the gene matches: 11. The CDR3 nucleotides read TGTGCCAGCAGCTGGCCTTGGACTAGCGGGAGTCGCAACAATGAGCAGTTCTTC. Translating gives CASSWPWTSGSRNNEQFF.

The chain joins TRBV9 to TRBJ2-5; 8 bases are shared with TRBD2. The CDR3 covers 15 residues. Germline V gene sequence: CDR1 SGDLS, CDR2 YYNGEE. V gave up 4 bases and J gave up 3 bases; unmatched junction bases: 8. CDR3 in DNA: TGTGCCAGCAGCCCCCGGGGGACTAGTAAAGAGACCCAGTACTTC. Its translation: CASSPRGTSKETQYF.